Included here is one T cell receptor (beta chain) sequence, with context. This record belongs to a study of Tregs in tolerant kidney transplant recipients. Trimming removed 2 bases at V and 13 bases at J, with 21 bases between. Looked up from germline, CDR1 is MGHRA and CDR2 is YSYEKL. CDR3 length equals 16 residues. Profiling relied on immunoSEQ multiplex PCR, and the TCRdb table lists in-frame clones only, not all of them. Found here are about 240,000 clones, about 86% of them singletons; the top ten hold about 0.64%. CD4+CD25+CD127- Tregs, CD4+CD25- non-Tregs, CD4 and CD8 cells were sorted. This receptor was taken from a human donor in good health. Sequencing input: CD4+ T cells from blood. V usage is TRBV4-1 and J usage is TRBJ1-6; a possible D gene is TRBD1 (5 bases). CDR3 in amino acids: CASSQPNRDLVWPLHF. CDR3 in DNA: TGCGCCAGCAGCCAACCAAACCGGGACTTGGTTTGGCCCCTCCACTTT.